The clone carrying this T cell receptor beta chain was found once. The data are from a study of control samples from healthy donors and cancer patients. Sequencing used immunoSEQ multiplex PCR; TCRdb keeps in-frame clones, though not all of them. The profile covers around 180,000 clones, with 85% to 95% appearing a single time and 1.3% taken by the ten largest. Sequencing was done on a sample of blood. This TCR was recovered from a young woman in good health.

CDR3 sequence reads: CASSLGVRRDYEKLFF. The CDR3 DNA reads TGCGCCAGCAGCTTGGGGGTCAGGAGGGATTATGAAAAACTGTTTTTT. The V call is TRBV5-1, the J call TRBJ1-4, with D hard to call. CDR1 and CDR2 from the germline V gene are SGHRS and YFSETQ. The V gene lost 0 bases and the J gene lost 6 bases, with 15 bases spanning the gap. The CDR3 has 16 amino acids.